Below, 25 T cell receptor beta chains from the same sample are listed, as sequenced in a study of neurological immune-mediated disorders. TCRdb recomputed calls from the 5' RACE reads with MiXCR, one row per CDR3 protein. This repertoire shows 49,000 or so distinct CDR3 sequences, over 15% found once; its top ten account for 4% to 5.5%. Sequencing was carried out using PBMCs. The receptor set was obtained from a man aged 55 to 70 in good health.

This clonotype came up many times. This chain joins TRBV9 and TRBJ2-2; D not resolved. V gave up 0 bases and J gave up 4 bases, with 4 bases separating them. From germline, CDR1 is SGDLS and CDR2 YYNGEE. The CDR3 totals 13 residues. In DNA form, the CDR3 reads TGTGCCAGCAGCGTAGGGTTCACCGGGGAGCTGTTTTTT. Translated, it gives CASSVGFTGELFF.

This clonotype has at least ten counts. The V call is TRBV20-1, the J call TRBJ2-2; D remains ambiguous. The germline V gene has CDR1 DFQATT and CDR2 SNEGSKA (reference sequence). CDR3 length: 13 residues. V lost 1 base and J lost 4, with 7 bases in between. DNA for the CDR3: TGCAGTGCTAGAGGTCAGATCACCGGGGAGCTGTTTTTT. It specifies CSARGQITGELFF.

This clonotype was seen once. A much bigger clone sits one base away, suggesting this may be a read error. The chain carries TRBV14 and TRBJ1-4, with 10 bases fitting TRBD1. There are 15 residues in the CDR3. Germline CDR1 is SGHDN and CDR2 is FVKESK. Here the CDR3 reads CVSSQGRQGAAKLFF. CDR3 nucleotides: TGTGTCAGCAGCCAAGGTCGACAGGGGGCAGCGAAACTGTTTTTT.

This clonotype was seen ten or more times. The chain joins TRBV7-2 to TRBJ2-1; D uncertain. Trimming took off 10 bases at V and 5 bases at J, with 21 bases between the two ends. The CDR3 has 15 amino acids. Germline V lookup: CDR1 SGHTA, CDR2 FQGNSA. CDR3 sequence (DNA): TGTGCCACTAATCCGGGTCACCACGCGAACAATGAGCAGTTCTTC. As protein: CATNPGHHANNEQFF.

Ten or more counts support this clonotype. The J gene is TRBJ2-1, the V gene TRBV7-9; TRBD2 matches 7 bases. The length of the CDR3 is 13 residues. CDR1 and CDR2 (germline): SEHNR, FQNEAQ (reference sequence). V lost 5 bases and J lost 8; bases outside the gene matches: 6. The CDR3 DNA sequence: TGTGCCAGCAGCCAGGGACTACAGGATGAGCAGTTCTTC. Residues: CASSQGLQDEQFF.

By share of the sample, this clonotype is medium-sized (0.01 to 0.1%). The chain employs TRBV3-1 and TRBJ2-4, with 8 nucleotides matching TRBD2. Germline-derived CDR1 and CDR2 are LGHDT and YNNKEL (reference sequence). The CDR3 sequence is 13 residues long. V dropped 4 bases and J dropped 8; count of bases not matched to a gene: 4. The chain's CDR3 is CASSPGRGDIQYF. CDR3 bases: TGTGCCAGCAGCCCCGGGCGGGGGGACATTCAGTACTTC.

At least ten counts were recorded for this clonotype. The V gene is TRBV10-3, the J gene TRBJ2-1, with D unclear. The CDR3 runs to 15 residues. V lost 8 bases and J lost 1, with 15 bases in between. CDR1 is ENHRY, CDR2 SYGVKD, per germline. CDR3 residues: CAIRPGKGSYNEQFF. CDR3 in DNA: TGTGCCATCCGTCCGGGCAAGGGTTCCTACAATGAGCAGTTCTTC.

This clonotype was found many times. CDR3 nucleotide sequence: TGTGCCACCAGTGATTTAATTGACGGCACAGATACGCAGTATTTT. Its protein is CATSDLIDGTDTQYF. The chain is built from TRBV24-1 and TRBJ2-3, with D unresolved. This CDR3 has 15 amino acids. Germline V gene lookup returns CDR1 KGHDR and CDR2 SFDVKD. The V and J ends lost 1 base and 1 base respectively, with 8 bases between them.

This clonotype has at least ten counts. This chain connects TRBV29-1 to TRBJ1-3; TRBD1 is a possible D gene (5 bases). The CDR3 is 15 residues long. The V gene's germline CDR1 is SQVTM and CDR2 ANQGSEA. Between the trimmed V and J ends, which lost 4 bases and 0 bases, there was a span of 13 bases. Here the CDR3 reads CSVGGPSFSGNTIYF. The CDR3 nucleotides read TGCAGCGTTGGGGGACCTTCTTTCTCTGGAAACACCATATATTTT. Based on the CDR3 plus reference TRBV29-1 and TRBJ1-3, the full variable domain is SAVISQKPSRDICQRGTSLTIQCQVDSQVTMMFWYRQQPGQSLTLIATANQGSEATYESGFVIDKFPISRPNLTFSTLTVSNMSPEDSSIYLCSVGGPSFSGNTIYFGEGSWLTVV.

This clonotype was seen ten or more times. The chain carries TRBV5-1 and TRBJ2-7; D is ambiguous. Germline V gene sequence: CDR1 SGHRS, CDR2 YFSETQ. V gave up 0 bases and J gave up 4 bases, with 5 bases separating them. The CDR3 spans 12 residues. CDR3 amino acids: CASSLDEYEQYF. CDR3 sequence (DNA): TGCGCCAGCAGCTTGGATGAATACGAGCAGTACTTC.

Ten or more counts support this clonotype. This chain connects TRBV27 to TRBJ2-7; 11 bases match TRBD1. This CDR3 is built from 16 residues. Germline V gene lookup returns CDR1 MNHEY and CDR2 SMNVEV (reference sequence). Trimming took 5 bases from V and 6 from J; bases not matched to a gene: 12. Here the CDR3 reads CASSKSSGTGGFEQYF. The CDR3 DNA reads as TGTGCCAGCAGTAAATCCTCCGGGACAGGGGGATTCGAGCAGTACTTC.

This clonotype was recorded at least ten times. V is TRBV20-1 and J is TRBJ2-7; 12 bases agree with TRBD2. Germline values: CDR1 DFQATT, CDR2 SNEGSKA (reference sequence). The ends lost 3 bases at V and 4 bases at J; junction bases unmatched: 10. This CDR3 is built from 16 residues. The CDR3 bases are TGCAGTGCTAGCGATCTAGCGGGAGGGACTAGATACGAGCAGTACTTC. Translation: CSASDLAGGTRYEQYF.

This clonotype occurred many times. This chain joins TRBV28 and TRBJ1-4, with TRBD1 matching 7 bases. Trimming took 4 bases from V and 8 from J; bases not matched to a gene: 7. Germline CDR1 reads MDHEN; CDR2 reads SYDVKM. This CDR3 is 14 amino acids long. CDR3 region: CASSYRQGREKLFF. The CDR3 DNA sequence: TGTGCCAGCAGTTATCGACAGGGACGAGAAAAACTGTTTTTT.

The table lists this clonotype with many counts. The V and J genes are TRBV15 and TRBJ2-7; D perhaps matches TRBD2 (6 bases). CDR1 and CDR2 from the germline V gene are LNHNV and YYDKDF (reference sequence). This CDR3 is built from 14 residues. V was cut by 1 base and J by 5 bases, with 12 bases left in between. The CDR3 DNA reads TGTGCCACCAGCAGAGGGGCGGGAAGGCACGAGCAGTACTTC. Translating it yields CATSRGAGRHEQYF.

Ten or more counts support this clonotype. V usage is TRBV27 and J usage is TRBJ2-3; no definite D call. V was cut by 3 bases and J by 1 base, with 8 bases left in between. The CDR3 runs to 14 residues. Germline CDR1 MNHEY, CDR2 SMNVEV (reference sequence). CDR3 in amino acids: CASSLLSGTDTQYF. The CDR3, as DNA: TGTGCCAGCAGTTTGTTGTCAGGCACAGATACGCAGTATTTT.

The rearrangement links TRBV7-8 to TRBJ2-7; tentatively, D is TRBD2 (6 bases). Trimming cost V 5 bases and J 6 bases, with 20 bases left between them. Germline CDR1 is SGHVS and CDR2 is FQNEAQ. This CDR3 has 15 amino acids. CDR3 bases: TGTGCCAGCAGCCAAACTAGAAGGAGGGCCAGCGAGCAGTACTTC. Its translation is CASSQTRRRASEQYF.

This clonotype was detected once. This chain connects TRBV20-1 to TRBJ2-5, with 11 positions matching TRBD2. J was trimmed by 3 bases and V by 3 bases; bases with no gene match: 9. The V gene's germline CDR1 is DFQATT and CDR2 SNEGSKA (reference sequence). The CDR3 consists of 16 residues. CDR3 nucleotides: TGCAGTGCTAGGTCCCCGGGACTAGCGGCTAAAGAGACCCAGTACTTC. Amino acids: CSARSPGLAAKETQYF.

This clonotype was found many times. The gene calls are TRBV6-1 and TRBJ2-2, with 14 bases identical to TRBD2. From germline, CDR1 is MNHNS and CDR2 SASEGT. The CDR3 totals 16 residues. V was clipped by 7 bases and J by 6 bases; unmatched bases: 7. As DNA, the CDR3 is TGTGCCAGCACTAAGGGACTAGCGGGAGCCGCCGGGGAGCTGTTTTTT. It specifies CASTKGLAGAAGELFF.

This clonotype was observed at least ten times. The CDR3 region has the DNA TGTGCCAGCAGCCAGACTAGCGGGAGAGGGGGCGAGCAGTACTTC. Translation gives CASSQTSGRGGEQYF. This chain uses TRBV11-2 with TRBJ2-7; 12 nucleotides line up with TRBD2. Losses at the gene ends were 5 bases for V and 6 bases for J; bases not matched to a gene: 8. CDR1 SGHAT and CDR2 FQNNGV come from the germline V gene. The CDR3 sequence is 15 residues long.

This clonotype was picked up many times. V and J are TRBV10-3 and TRBJ2-1; no firm D call. The CDR3 has 12 residues. Germline V gene data show CDR1 as ENHRY and CDR2 as SYGVKD. Between the trimmed V and J ends, which lost 10 bases and 6 bases, there was a span of 13 bases. The CDR3 loop is CASRAYPNEQFF. The CDR3 DNA reads TGTGCCAGCCGAGCTTACCCCAATGAGCAGTTCTTC.

This clonotype showed up many times. V usage is TRBV2 and J usage is TRBJ2-7, with D tentatively TRBD2 (5 bases). This CDR3 is 14 amino acids long. Trimming cost V 0 bases and J 4 bases, with 10 bases left between them. CDR1 and CDR2 (germline): SNHLY, FYNNEI. Written as DNA, the CDR3 is TGTGCCAGCAGTGAAGCGCGGGCAGTGTACGAGCAGTACTTC. The encoded protein is CASSEARAVYEQYF.

This CDR3 is CSAWVTSGRDNEQFF. The CDR3 DNA is TGCAGTGCTTGGGTGACTAGCGGGAGGGACAATGAGCAGTTCTTC. This chain uses TRBV20-1 with TRBJ2-1, with TRBD2 matching 14 bases. Trimming at V came to 5 bases and at J to 5 bases, leaving 5 bases not matched to a gene. This CDR3 has 15 residues. The germline V gene has CDR1 DFQATT and CDR2 SNEGSKA (reference sequence).

About this clonotype itself: This may be a read error: a much more frequent sequence differs by one nucleotide. J is TRBJ2-2 and V is TRBV28, with D tentatively TRBD2 (5 bases). The germline gives CDR1 MDHEN, CDR2 SYDVKM. The CDR3 is 13 residues long. The V end was cut by 10 bases, the J end by 3 bases, with 12 bases between. The CDR3: CATWRSDTGELFF. As DNA, the CDR3 is TGTGCCACCTGGAGGTCCGACACCGGGGAGCTGTTTTTT.

This clonotype was found many times. The rearrangement uses TRBV5-1 and TRBJ2-7, with D tentatively TRBD2 (6 bases). V lost 2 bases and J lost 0, with 15 bases in between. Germline CDR1 and CDR2: SGHRS and YFSETQ. The CDR3 extends over 16 amino acids. CDR3 residues: CASSLDPGGASYEQYF. The CDR3 DNA reads as TGCGCCAGCAGCTTAGATCCTGGAGGGGCCTCCTACGAGCAGTACTTC.

The table lists this clonotype with many counts. This rearrangement joins TRBV20-1 to TRBJ2-2; no clear D gene. Germline CDR1 DFQATT, CDR2 SNEGSKA (reference sequence). The CDR3 has 12 amino acids. V lost 4 bases, J lost 1 base, and 4 bases lay in between. This CDR3 is CSAKQNTGELFF. CDR3 DNA sequence: TGCAGTGCTAAACAGAACACCGGGGAGCTGTTTTTT.